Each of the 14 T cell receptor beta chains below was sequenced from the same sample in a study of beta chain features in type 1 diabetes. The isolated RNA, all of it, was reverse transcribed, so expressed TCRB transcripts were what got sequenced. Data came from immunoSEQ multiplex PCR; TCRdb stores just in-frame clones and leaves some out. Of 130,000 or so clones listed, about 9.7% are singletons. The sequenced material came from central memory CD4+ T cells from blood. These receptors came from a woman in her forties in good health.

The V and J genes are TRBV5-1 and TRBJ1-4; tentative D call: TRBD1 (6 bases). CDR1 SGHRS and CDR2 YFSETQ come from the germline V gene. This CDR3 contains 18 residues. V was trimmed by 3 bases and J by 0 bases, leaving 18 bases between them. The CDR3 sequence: CASSWSPQGAATNEKLFF. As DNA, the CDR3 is TGCGCCAGCAGCTGGAGCCCACAGGGAGCTGCAACTAATGAAAAACTGTTTTTT.

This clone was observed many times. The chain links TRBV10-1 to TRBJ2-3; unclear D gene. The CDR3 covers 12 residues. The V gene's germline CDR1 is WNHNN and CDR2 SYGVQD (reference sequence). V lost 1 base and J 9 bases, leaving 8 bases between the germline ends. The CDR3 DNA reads TGCGCCAGCAGTGAGTGGAGTGGGACGCAGTATTTT. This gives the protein CASSEWSGTQYF.

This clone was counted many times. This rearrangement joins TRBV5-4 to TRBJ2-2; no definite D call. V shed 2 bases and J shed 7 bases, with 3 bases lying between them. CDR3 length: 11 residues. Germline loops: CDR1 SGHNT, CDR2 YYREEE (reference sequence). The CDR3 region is CASSFGGELFF. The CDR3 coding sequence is TGTGCCAGCAGCTTCGGCGGGGAGCTGTTTTTT.

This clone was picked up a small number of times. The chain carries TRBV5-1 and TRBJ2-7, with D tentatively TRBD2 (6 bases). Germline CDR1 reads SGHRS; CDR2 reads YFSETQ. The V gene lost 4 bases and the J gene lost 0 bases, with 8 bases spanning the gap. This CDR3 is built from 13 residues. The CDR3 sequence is CASSTGLSYEQYF. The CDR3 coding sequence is TGCGCCAGCAGCACGGGACTCTCCTACGAGCAGTACTTC.

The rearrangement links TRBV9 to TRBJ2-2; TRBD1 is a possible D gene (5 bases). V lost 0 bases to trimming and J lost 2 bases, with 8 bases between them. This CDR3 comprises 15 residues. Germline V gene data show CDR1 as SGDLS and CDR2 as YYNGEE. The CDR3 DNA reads TGTGCCAGCAGCGTAGGGACACTTAACACCGGGGAGCTGTTTTTT. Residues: CASSVGTLNTGELFF.

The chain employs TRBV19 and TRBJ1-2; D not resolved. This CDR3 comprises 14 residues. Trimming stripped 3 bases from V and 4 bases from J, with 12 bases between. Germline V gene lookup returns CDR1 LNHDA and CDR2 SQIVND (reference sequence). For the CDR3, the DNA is TGTGCCAGTAGTATTCGTGCTAATTTCTATGGCTACACCTTC. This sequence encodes CASSIRANFYGYTF.

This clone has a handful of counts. The CDR3 sequence: CASSITGDGTEAFF. CDR3 bases: TGTGCCAGCAGCATTACAGGGGATGGAACTGAAGCTTTCTTT. The chain carries TRBV6-1 and TRBJ1-1; 7 bases are a match to TRBD1. The V and J ends lost 6 bases and 5 bases, in that order; junction bases with no gene match: 9. Germline V gene lookup returns CDR1 MNHNS and CDR2 SASEGT. The CDR3 is 14 residues long.

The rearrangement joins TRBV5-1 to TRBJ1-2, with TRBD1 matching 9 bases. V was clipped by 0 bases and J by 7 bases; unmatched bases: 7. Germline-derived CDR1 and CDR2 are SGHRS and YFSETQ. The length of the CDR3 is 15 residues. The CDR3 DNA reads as TGCGCCAGCAGCTTGGACAGGGGGCCAACTCGTGGCTACACCTTC. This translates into CASSLDRGPTRGYTF.

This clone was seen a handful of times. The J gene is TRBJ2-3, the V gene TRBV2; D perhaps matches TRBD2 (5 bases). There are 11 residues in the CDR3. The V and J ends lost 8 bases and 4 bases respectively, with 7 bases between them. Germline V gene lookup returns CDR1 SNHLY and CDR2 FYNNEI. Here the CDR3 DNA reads TGTGCCAGCGCGGAGGCAGATACGCAGTATTTT. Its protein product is CASAEADTQYF.

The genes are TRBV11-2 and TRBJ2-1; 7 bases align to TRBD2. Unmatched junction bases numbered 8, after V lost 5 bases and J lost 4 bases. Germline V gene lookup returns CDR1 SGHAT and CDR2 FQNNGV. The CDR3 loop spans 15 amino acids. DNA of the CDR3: TGTGCCAGCAGCCGGACTAGAGAAACATACAATGAGCAGTTCTTC. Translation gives CASSRTRETYNEQFF.

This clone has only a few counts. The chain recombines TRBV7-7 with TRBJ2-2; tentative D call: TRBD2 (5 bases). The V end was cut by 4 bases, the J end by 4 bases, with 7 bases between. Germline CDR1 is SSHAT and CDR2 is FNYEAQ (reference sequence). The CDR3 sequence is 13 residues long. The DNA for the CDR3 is TGTGCCAGCAGCTCAAGCGGCACCGGGGAGCTGTTTTTT. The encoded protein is CASSSSGTGELFF.

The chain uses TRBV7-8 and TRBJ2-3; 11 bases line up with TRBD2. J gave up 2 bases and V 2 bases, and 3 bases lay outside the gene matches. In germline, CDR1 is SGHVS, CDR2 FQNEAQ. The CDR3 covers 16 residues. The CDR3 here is CASSLRLAGPTDTQYF. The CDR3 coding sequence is TGTGCCAGCAGCTTAAGACTAGCGGGGCCCACAGATACGCAGTATTTT.

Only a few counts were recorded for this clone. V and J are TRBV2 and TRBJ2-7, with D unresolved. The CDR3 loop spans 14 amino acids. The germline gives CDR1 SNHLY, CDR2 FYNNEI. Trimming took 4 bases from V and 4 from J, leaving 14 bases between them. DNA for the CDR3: TGTGCCAGCAGTGTTACTCGCATCCCTTACGAGCAGTACTTC. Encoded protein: CASSVTRIPYEQYF.

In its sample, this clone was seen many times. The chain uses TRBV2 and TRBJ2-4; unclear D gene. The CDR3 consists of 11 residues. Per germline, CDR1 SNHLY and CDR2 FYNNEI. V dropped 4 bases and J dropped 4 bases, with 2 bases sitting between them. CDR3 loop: CASSAKNIQYF. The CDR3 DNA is TGTGCCAGCAGTGCAAAAAACATTCAGTACTTC.